The 26 T cell receptor beta chains below all came from one sample that was sequenced in a study of identical twins. TCRdb redid the calling of the 5' RACE reads with MiXCR, one entry per CDR3 protein. The sample lists 420,000 or so distinct CDR3 sequences; about 18% were seen once. The sequencing sample was made of naive T cells sorted from blood. These receptors originate from a man in his fifties or sixties in good health.

This clonotype was recorded many times. CDR3 protein: CASSLETGRDGYTF. CDR3 DNA sequence: TGTGCCAGCAGCTTAGAGACGGGGCGGGACGGCTACACCTTC. The chain combines TRBV7-2 with TRBJ1-2; tentative D call: TRBD1 (5 bases). CDR3 size: 14 residues. V lost 1 base to trimming and J lost 8 bases, with 14 bases between them. CDR1 is SGHTA, CDR2 FQGNSA, per germline.

This clonotype was detected ten times or more. This chain uses TRBV20-1 with TRBJ2-3; D is ambiguous. Germline V gene data show CDR1 as DFQATT and CDR2 as SNEGSKA (reference sequence). Trimming cost V 3 bases and J 1 base, with 5 bases left between them. The CDR3 is 12 amino acids. CDR3 coding DNA: TGCAGTGCTAGGGGTGGCACAGATACGCAGTATTTT. This codes for CSARGGTDTQYF.

The rearrangement links TRBV7-9 to TRBJ2-7; D call uncertain. The CDR3 has 14 residues. CDR1 and CDR2 from the germline V gene are SEHNR and FQNEAQ (reference sequence). Trimming took off 2 bases at V and 2 bases at J, with 10 bases between the two ends. The CDR3 sequence: CASSLIGSPYEQYF. In DNA, the CDR3 is TGTGCCAGCAGCTTAATAGGCAGCCCCTACGAGCAGTACTTC.

In this sample, this clonotype turned up a few times. The V and J genes are TRBV12-3 or TRBV12-4 and TRBJ1-4, with unresolved D. The CDR3 totals 12 residues. Trimming left V 7 bases short and J 13 bases short, with 16 bases between. The CDR3 loop is CASTEHWNRLFF. The DNA for the CDR3 is TGTGCCAGCACAGAACATTGGAACAGACTGTTTTTT.

The chain couples TRBV5-1 to TRBJ2-2; 8 bases match TRBD1. The junction had 6 bases not matched to a gene; V was cut back by 2 bases and J by 6 bases. The CDR3 loop spans 15 amino acids. Germline CDR1 and CDR2: SGHRS and YFSETQ. This chain's CDR3 is CASSFGQGRSGELFF. CDR3 sequence (DNA): TGCGCCAGCAGCTTCGGACAGGGTCGTTCCGGGGAGCTGTTTTTT. Using reference TRBV5-1 and TRBJ2-2 for the parts outside the CDR3, the full variable domain is KAGVTQTPRYLIKTRGQQVTLSCSPISGHRSVSWYQQTPGQGLQFLFEYFSETQRNKGNFPGRFSGRQFSNSRSEMNVSTLELGDSALYLCASSFGQGRSGELFFGEGSRLTVL.

This rearrangement joins TRBV12-3 or TRBV12-4 to TRBJ2-3; possible D gene TRBD2, 6 bases. Trimming cost V 6 bases and J 2 bases, with 18 bases left between them. CDR3 size: 16 residues. CDR3 residues: CASSSPEGQFTDTQYF. The CDR3, as DNA: TGTGCCAGCAGCTCCCCGGAGGGGCAGTTCACAGATACGCAGTATTTT.

A few counts support this clonotype. The chain employs TRBV5-5 and TRBJ1-1, with D possibly matching TRBD1 (5 bases). Trimming cost V 2 bases and J 1 base, with 9 bases left between them. Germline V gives CDR1 SGHKS, CDR2 YYEKEE (reference sequence). CDR3 length equals 14 residues. CDR3 nucleotide sequence: TGTGCCAGCAGCTTTGTAGACAGGAACACTGAAGCTTTCTTT. It is translated as CASSFVDRNTEAFF.

In this sample, this clonotype turned up many times. The chain joins TRBV4-3 to TRBJ2-3; a possible D gene is TRBD1 (5 bases). Trimming took off 0 bases at V and 0 bases at J, with 10 bases between the two ends. Germline V gene lookup returns CDR1 LGHNA and CDR2 YSLEER. The CDR3 is 16 residues long. The CDR3 DNA sequence: TGCGCCAGCAGCCAAGATCAGGGATTTAGCACAGATACGCAGTATTTT. Translating it yields CASSQDQGFSTDTQYF.

This clonotype was seen a handful of times. This sequence joins TRBV5-1 and TRBJ2-7, with 10 bases aligning to TRBD2. Germline loops: CDR1 SGHRS, CDR2 YFSETQ. With 1 base clipped from V and 5 bases from J, the junction kept 12 bases outside the gene matches. The CDR3 runs 17 residues. The CDR3 spells CASSLPKREGRVNEQYF. The CDR3 coding sequence is TGCGCCAGCAGCTTGCCCAAGCGGGAGGGCCGGGTAAACGAGCAGTACTTC.

The gene calls are TRBV5-5 and TRBJ2-5; 8 nucleotides match TRBD1. The length of the CDR3 is 14 residues. V shed 4 bases, J shed 4 bases, and the junction held 6 bases outside the gene matches. The germline V gene encodes CDR1 SGHKS and CDR2 YYEKEE (reference sequence). CDR3 nucleotides: TGTGCCAGCAGCCCCCAGACAGGGGTAGAGACCCAGTACTTC. Translating gives CASSPQTGVETQYF.

This clonotype was detected many times. This rearrangement joins TRBV3-1 to TRBJ1-1, with D tentatively TRBD1 (5 bases). Germline lookup yields CDR1 LGHDT and CDR2 YNNKEL (reference sequence). Trimming pared 4 bases from V and 1 base from J, leaving 16 bases between. This CDR3 region has 16 residues. As DNA, the CDR3 is TGTGCCAGCAGCCCAACCTCGGGACTCTCGAACACTGAAGCTTTCTTT. Its translation: CASSPTSGLSNTEAFF.

The J gene is TRBJ2-7, the V gene TRBV4-1; 7 bases are a match to TRBD2. Germline values: CDR1 MGHRA, CDR2 YSYEKL. V shed 1 base, J shed 2 bases, and the junction held 5 bases outside the gene matches. This CDR3 region has 15 residues. The CDR3 sequence: CASSQGGTTTYEQYF. DNA for the CDR3: TGCGCCAGCAGCCAAGGGGGGACTACCACCTACGAGCAGTACTTC.

Only a few counts were recorded for this clonotype. V is TRBV12-3 or TRBV12-4 and J is TRBJ2-5; TRBD2 matches 8 bases. CDR3 size: 13 residues. With 4 bases clipped from V and 3 bases from J, the junction kept 1 base outside the gene matches. The CDR3 loop reads CASSSTSEETQYF. Written as DNA, the CDR3 is TGTGCCAGCAGTTCGACTAGCGAAGAGACCCAGTACTTC.

There are many counts of this clonotype. The V call is TRBV25-1, the J call TRBJ1-3; D perhaps matches TRBD1 (6 bases). From germline, CDR1 is MGHDK and CDR2 SYGVNS. V dropped 8 bases and J dropped 3 bases, with 8 bases sitting between them. The CDR3 has 12 amino acids. The CDR3 is CASGQSGNTIYF. CDR3 nucleotide sequence: TGTGCCAGCGGACAGAGTGGAAACACCATATATTTT. The whole variable domain, filled in from reference TRBV25-1 and TRBJ1-3, reads EADIYQTPRYLVIGTGKKITLECSQTMGHDKMYWYQQDPGMELHLIHYSYGVNSTEKGDLSSESTVSRIRTEHFPLTLESARPSHTSQYLCASGQSGNTIYFGEGSWLTVV.

This clonotype came up many times. The rearrangement links TRBV12-3 or TRBV12-4 to TRBJ1-1, with 8 bases aligning to TRBD1. There are 16 residues in the CDR3. Trimming cost V 5 bases and J 6 bases; bases outside gene matches: 14. CDR3 sequence: CASSRTGLGEPSEAFF. The CDR3 DNA is TGTGCCAGCAGTCGGACAGGGTTGGGAGAACCGTCTGAAGCTTTCTTT.

This clonotype was counted many times. The chain recombines TRBV11-2 with TRBJ2-3; D may be TRBD2 (6 bases). Germline CDR1 is SGHAT and CDR2 is FQNNGV. Trimming cost V 2 bases and J 0 bases, with 12 bases left between them. This CDR3 is built from 16 residues. The CDR3 spells CASSLYSGFSTDTQYF. CDR3 bases: TGTGCCAGCAGCTTATACAGCGGGTTTAGCACAGATACGCAGTATTTT.

This clonotype has a count of ten or more. The chain employs TRBV12-3 or TRBV12-4 and TRBJ2-2, with 7 bases matching TRBD1. The CDR3 runs to 15 residues. V lost 6 bases to trimming and J lost 1 base; unmatched junction nucleotides: 5. The CDR3 region has the DNA TGTGCCAGCAGGGGTCGACAGGGGAACACCGGGGAGCTGTTTTTT. Protein product: CASRGRQGNTGELFF.

This clonotype was recorded at least ten times. V gene TRBV5-1 combines with J gene TRBJ2-5; TRBD2 agrees at 8 bases. V was pared by 6 bases and J by 7 bases, with 2 bases of the junction left unmatched. The CDR3 totals 11 residues. Germline lookup yields CDR1 SGHRS and CDR2 YFSETQ. CDR3 DNA: TGCGCCAGCATCCGGGGGGGGACCCAGTACTTC. This encodes CASIRGGTQYF. Combining the CDR3 with reference TRBV5-1 and TRBJ2-5 gives the whole variable domain KAGVTQTPRYLIKTRGQQVTLSCSPISGHRSVSWYQQTPGQGLQFLFEYFSETQRNKGNFPGRFSGRQFSNSRSEMNVSTLELGDSALYLCASIRGGTQYFGPGTRLLVL.

This clonotype was seen at least ten times. The V gene is TRBV3-1, the J gene TRBJ2-5; D is undetermined. V lost 4 bases to trimming and J lost 5 bases, with 11 bases between them. Germline CDR1 is LGHDT and CDR2 is YNNKEL (reference sequence). CDR3 size: 13 residues. The CDR3 region has the DNA TGTGCCAGCAGCCCTTTTAGGGCGGAGACCCAGTACTTC. It encodes CASSPFRAETQYF.

This clonotype appeared a few times. The genes are TRBV12-3 or TRBV12-4 and TRBJ1-5; TRBD1 might be the D (5 bases). The CDR3 loop spans 14 amino acids. The ends were cut back, 6 bases at V and 5 bases at J, with 14 bases in the middle. CDR3 sequence (DNA): TGTGCCAGCAGGGGGGTGCGGCTCGATCAGCCCCAGCATTTT. Its protein is CASRGVRLDQPQHF.

This clonotype was seen at least ten times. The rearrangement links TRBV6-1 to TRBJ2-1; D call uncertain. The germline gives CDR1 MNHNS, CDR2 SASEGT. Trimming removed 9 bases at V and 3 bases at J, with 6 bases between. This CDR3 has 11 amino acids. The CDR3 nucleotides read TGTGCCAGTAACTTCTACAATGAGCAGTTCTTC. Translated, it gives CASNFYNEQFF.

There are a few counts of this clonotype. The chain recombines TRBV28 with TRBJ2-7, with D unclear. Trimming stripped 3 bases from V and 2 bases from J, with 8 bases between. Per germline, CDR1 MDHEN and CDR2 SYDVKM. This CDR3 has 13 residues. The CDR3 DNA sequence: TGTGCCAGCAGTTTGACTCCTGCCTACGAGCAGTACTTC. Protein product: CASSLTPAYEQYF.

This clonotype was recorded at least ten times. V gene TRBV15 combines with J gene TRBJ1-5; no definite D call. The germline V and J ends were trimmed by 2 bases and 5 bases, with 10 bases remaining between them. This CDR3 contains 14 residues. Germline V gene data show CDR1 as LNHNV and CDR2 as YYDKDF (reference sequence). The CDR3 DNA sequence: TGTGCCACCAGCAGACCCCGTGAAGATCAGCCCCAGCATTTT. Protein product: CATSRPREDQPQHF.

This clonotype was observed a handful of times. The rearrangement links TRBV18 to TRBJ1-1, with D maybe TRBD1 (6 bases). The CDR3 sequence is 15 residues long. Per germline, CDR1 KGHSH and CDR2 LQKENI. Trimming removed 2 bases from V and 1 base from J, with 11 bases in between. Here the CDR3 reads CASSPSWTANTEAFF. The CDR3 DNA is TGTGCCAGCTCACCATCATGGACAGCGAACACTGAAGCTTTCTTT.

J is TRBJ1-6 and V is TRBV7-8, with 7 positions matching TRBD1. With V trimmed by 0 bases and J by 7 bases, 6 bases remained unmatched. This CDR3 has 16 residues. CDR1 SGHVS and CDR2 FQNEAQ come from the germline V gene. The CDR3 nucleotides read TGTGCCAGCAGCTTAGCGTCAGGGGGAGGAAATTCACCCCTCCACTTT. Translation: CASSLASGGGNSPLHF. The full variable domain, completed using reference TRBV7-8 and TRBJ1-6, is GAGVSQSPRYKVAKRGQDVALRCDPISGHVSLFWYQQALGQGPEFLTYFQNEAQLDKSGLPSDRFFAERPEGSVSTLKIQRTQQEDSAVYLCASSLASGGGNSPLHFGNGTRLTVT.

This clonotype was recorded at least ten times. The CDR3 spells CATSDSSTFTDTQYF. CDR3 DNA: TGTGCCACCAGTGATTCGTCCACATTCACAGATACGCAGTATTTT. The chain is built from TRBV24-1 and TRBJ2-3; D is undetermined. Germline CDR1 is KGHDR and CDR2 is SFDVKD. There are 15 residues in the CDR3. Between the trimmed V and J ends, which lost 2 bases and 2 bases, there was a span of 10 bases.